The 20 T cell receptor beta chains below were found in one sample sequenced in a study of blood T cells in healthy people across ages. The second PCR ran about 6 to 12 cycles with a sample-barcoded 5' primer and J-beta primers. TCRdb used MiXCR to reprocess the 5' RACE reads, holding one entry per CDR3 protein. Of around 1.5 million distinct CDR3 sequences in the sample, roughly 60% are singletons; the top ten hold 5.5% to 8%. Sequencing input: blood. These receptors all come from a young man in good health.

This chain uses TRBV6-2 or TRBV6-3 with TRBJ2-1; D is unclear. The CDR3 totals 13 residues. Trimming shortened V by 7 bases and J by 3 bases, and 10 bases separated the two germline ends. Germline V gene sequence: CDR1 MNHEY, CDR2 SVGEGT. CDR3 residues: CASIGGHYNEQFF. CDR3 nucleotides: TGTGCCAGCATCGGCGGCCACTACAATGAGCAGTTCTTC.

V and J are TRBV25-1 and TRBJ2-6; no clear D gene. The CDR3 totals 17 residues. Germline assignment: CDR1 MGHDK and CDR2 SYGVNS. V was clipped by 1 base and J by 0 bases, with 10 bases between them. CDR3 region: CASSESKKGSGANVLTF. CDR3 bases: TGTGCCAGCAGTGAATCAAAAAAGGGCTCTGGGGCCAACGTCCTGACTTTC.

The chain employs TRBV6-2 or TRBV6-3 and TRBJ1-2; the D is unclear. In germline, CDR1 is MNHEY, CDR2 SVGEGT. The CDR3 sequence is 13 residues long. The V gene lost 4 bases and the J gene lost 1 base, with 7 bases spanning the gap. The CDR3 spells CASSSNSNYGYTF. The CDR3 bases are TGTGCCAGCAGTTCCAACAGTAACTATGGCTACACCTTC.

J is TRBJ2-7 and V is TRBV27, with D possibly matching TRBD1 (6 bases). The CDR3 is made up of 14 amino acids. CDR1 and CDR2 (germline): MNHEY, SMNVEV (reference sequence). V lost 4 bases and J lost 5, with 15 bases in between. Written as DNA, the CDR3 is TGTGCCAGCAGTTCAAACAGGGTCCCTAACGAGCAGTACTTC. Translating gives CASSSNRVPNEQYF.

The chain joins TRBV20-1 to TRBJ2-3; 8 positions agree with TRBD2. Germline CDR1 reads DFQATT; CDR2 reads SNEGSKA (reference sequence). V gave up 1 base and J gave up 7 bases; unmatched junction bases: 10. There are 15 residues in the CDR3. In DNA form, the CDR3 reads TGCAGTGCTAGAGGGCTCACTAGCGGCCAGCATACGCAGTATTTT. Encoded protein: CSARGLTSGQHTQYF.

The genes are TRBV6-5 and TRBJ2-1; the D gene is possibly TRBD1 (6 bases). The V end lost 0 bases, the J end lost 11 bases, and 8 bases lay between the germline ends. The germline V gene encodes CDR1 MNHEY and CDR2 SVGAGI. CDR3 length: 12 amino acids. Here the CDR3 DNA reads TGTGCCAGCAGTTACTCGAGGGACAAGCAGTTCTTC. As protein: CASSYSRDKQFF.

This chain connects TRBV5-1 to TRBJ1-5; D unresolved. The V end lost 1 base, the J end lost 3 bases, and 8 bases lay between the germline ends. Germline CDR1 SGHRS, CDR2 YFSETQ. This CDR3 has 14 amino acids. The CDR3 region is CASSLNYDNQPQHF. The CDR3 DNA follows: TGCGCCAGCAGCTTGAACTATGACAATCAGCCCCAGCATTTT.

The rearrangement links TRBV7-2 to TRBJ1-5; D is unclear. The ends were cut back, 0 bases at V and 10 bases at J, with 4 bases in the middle. The CDR3 extends over 11 amino acids. CDR1 is SGHTA, CDR2 FQGNSA, per germline. CDR3 loop: CASSLAVPQHF. The CDR3 coding sequence is TGTGCCAGCAGCTTAGCGGTTCCCCAGCATTTT.

The rearrangement uses TRBV7-9 and TRBJ2-3; a weak D match, TRBD2 (6 bases). The length of the CDR3 is 16 residues. With 4 bases removed from V and 2 bases from J, the gap between germline ends came to 16 bases. Germline assignment: CDR1 SEHNR and CDR2 FQNEAQ (reference sequence). The CDR3: CASSSPSAPSTDTQYF. DNA of the CDR3: TGTGCCAGCAGCTCGCCTAGCGCGCCATCCACAGATACGCAGTATTTT. Using reference TRBV7-9 and TRBJ2-3 for the parts outside the CDR3, the full variable domain is DTGVSQNPRHKITKRGQNVTFRCDPISEHNRLYWYRQTLGQGPEFLTYFQNEAQLEKSRLLSDRFSAERPKGSFSTLEIQRTEQGDSAMYLCASSSPSAPSTDTQYFGPGTRLTVL.

For this clonotype: One end of the junction does not line up with germline, which may come from a read error. V is TRBV29-1 and J is TRBJ2-1; either TRBD1 or TRBD2 may fit D (5 bases each). Per the germline V gene, CDR1 is SQVTM and CDR2 is ANQGSEA. The CDR3 covers 15 residues. CDR3 amino acids: CSAGAAGNNLNERFF. CDR3 in DNA: TGCAGCGCTGGAGCGGCAGGGAATAACCTGAATGAGCGGTTCTTC.

V gene TRBV28 combines with J gene TRBJ1-2; D unclear. The germline V gene encodes CDR1 MDHEN and CDR2 SYDVKM. Trimming stripped 8 bases from V and 8 bases from J, with 24 bases between. The CDR3 runs to 15 residues. CDR3 region: CASLPGGRNRSGYTF. The CDR3 DNA is TGTGCCAGCCTTCCGGGAGGGCGGAATCGTAGCGGCTACACCTTC.

The genes are TRBV6-5 and TRBJ2-7; 7 nucleotides line up with TRBD1. With 5 bases clipped from V and 4 bases from J, the junction kept 8 bases outside the gene matches. The germline V gene has CDR1 MNHEY and CDR2 SVGAGI. This CDR3 comprises 14 residues. CDR3 region: CASSPRQGWYEQYF. The CDR3 region has the DNA TGTGCCAGCAGTCCCCGACAGGGTTGGTACGAGCAGTACTTC.

This clonotype was recorded a few times. This rearrangement joins TRBV20-1 to TRBJ2-1; no clear D gene. The CDR3 has 11 amino acids. The V end lost 6 bases, the J end lost 7 bases, and 10 bases lay between the germline ends. CDR1 is DFQATT and CDR2 is SNEGSKA in the germline V gene (reference sequence). CDR3 loop: CSANLGNEQFF. In nucleotides, the CDR3 is TGCAGTGCCAATTTGGGGAATGAGCAGTTCTTC.

V usage is TRBV27 and J usage is TRBJ2-5; D is possibly TRBD2 (6 bases). The length of the CDR3 is 15 residues. Germline V gene data show CDR1 as MNHEY and CDR2 as SMNVEV (reference sequence). Deletions cut 6 bases from V and 4 bases from J, with 18 bases between. CDR3 region: CASRPGLTTLETQYF. The CDR3 DNA follows: TGTGCCAGCAGACCGGGACTCACCACGTTAGAGACCCAGTACTTC.

The chain combines TRBV12-3 or TRBV12-4 with TRBJ2-3; D is possibly TRBD2 (6 bases). V gave up 6 bases and J gave up 8 bases, with 21 bases separating them. The length of the CDR3 is 15 residues. The DNA for the CDR3 is TGTGCCAGCAGCTCTGGGGACTCCCCAAGGGGTACGCAGTATTTT. This sequence encodes CASSSGDSPRGTQYF.

The J gene is TRBJ2-3, the V gene TRBV29-1, with TRBD1 matching over 8 bases. The CDR3 loop spans 14 amino acids. Germline CDR1 and CDR2: SQVTM and ANQGSEA. Trimming cost V 5 bases and J 1 base; bases outside gene matches: 5. The CDR3 coding sequence is TGCAGCGTTCTCCTCAGGGGGCGCACAGATACGCAGTATTTT. Translation: CSVLLRGRTDTQYF.

This clonotype has a single count. The gene calls are TRBV27 and TRBJ1-1; 9 bases are a match to TRBD1. With V trimmed by 6 bases and J by 2 bases, 4 bases remained unmatched. This CDR3 has 14 amino acids. Germline CDR1 and CDR2: MNHEY and SMNVEV (reference sequence). CDR3 sequence: CASRFTGGNTEAFF. The CDR3 coding sequence is TGTGCCAGCAGATTTACAGGGGGCAACACTGAAGCTTTCTTT.

The chain recombines TRBV6-1 with TRBJ2-5; no clear D. Germline CDR1 reads MNHNS; CDR2 reads SASEGT. Trimming took 7 bases from V and 4 from J, leaving 13 bases between them. CDR3 size: 13 residues. CDR3 sequence reads: CASNFNSPETQYF. The CDR3 region has the DNA TGTGCCAGCAATTTCAACAGTCCAGAGACCCAGTACTTC.

This clonotype has just a few counts. CDR3 coding DNA: TGCGCCAGCAGCCAAGGGAGTGTCACAGATACGCAGTATTTT. It encodes CASSQGSVTDTQYF. The chain combines TRBV4-3 with TRBJ2-3; D is ambiguous. Looked up from germline, CDR1 is LGHNA and CDR2 is YSLEER. The germline V and J ends were trimmed by 1 base and 2 bases, with 7 bases remaining between them. CDR3 length: 14 amino acids.

This clonotype was counted a few times. The V gene is TRBV20-1, the J gene TRBJ2-4; possibly TRBD1 for D (5 bases). Germline CDR1 DFQATT, CDR2 SNEGSKA (reference sequence). Trimming shortened V by 6 bases and J by 6 bases, and 15 bases separated the two germline ends. This CDR3 has 13 residues. The CDR3 nucleotides read TGCAGTGCCTTAAAGGACACCCGAAACATTCAGTACTTC. This translates into CSALKDTRNIQYF.